The TCR beta chain under discussion was sequenced for a study of shared T cell receptors in the human thymus (dated by TCRdb to about 2021). Describing the broader study: The study examined how self-reactive, shared T-cell receptor alpha chains are generated in the human thymus.

In regard to this clone: Its recognized antigen is unknown. No base qualities exist here, and no much larger clone lies one base off it.

Libraries were made using the immunoSEQ multiplex PCR assay. TCRdb stores this immuneACCESS table with in-frame sequences only. Part of the clones is absent; in the studies checked, under half of the shortfall reflects unresolved V genes, and no reason is known for the rest. This sample is represented by around 730,000 clones; 80% to 90% of them were singletons. Over 0.008% of the sample is taken by the ten largest. Trimming removed 3 bases from V and 5 bases from J; the gene matches leave 13 bases unexplained. Taken from the germline V gene, the CDR1 and CDR2 loops are SGHTS and YDEGEE. The CDR3 runs 16 amino acids, cysteine and phenylalanine included. Only the CDR3 DNA stays, 48 bases, in frame from base 1. The sample was also reused in another study, on human thymus T cells. That second report states: In Finland, the donors were immunologically healthy infants who were having open corrective cardiac surgery for congenital heart defects. Thymus tissue was obtained as surgical resects removed during corrective cardiac surgery. Biased V and J gene segment usage appeared to be present in both thymic and peripheral blood repertoires. Highly overlapping thymic TCR repertoires among unrelated individuals were reported in the related research. The study characterized TCR alpha and beta repertoires from eight infant thymus samples and a few related peripheral blood samples. The cohort included six male and two female infants, with donor ages spanning 7 to 244 days. Thymocytes were mechanically released from the tissue and were stored as pellets of about 9.5-31 million cells at -70 degrees C. A QIAsymphony instrument was used to extract genomic DNA from frozen cell pellets. The immunoSEQ multiplex PCR assay was used to amplify the TCRB and TCRAD loci from a standardized amount of quality-controlled genomic DNA. The amplicons covered the V(D)J region and were long enough to include the CDR3 and to identify the V and J genes. The commercial immunoSEQ service was used to sequence amplicons on an Illumina platform. Corrections for primer bias and sequencing errors followed previously described methods, while TCRAD and TCRB definitions were based on the IMGT database. The repertoires were analysed using immunoSEQ Analyzer 3.0 and VDJTools for basic statistics, V/J segment usage, diversity estimates, rarefaction and pairwise overlap. Diversity was estimated using the Chao1, ChaoE, Efron-Thisted, Shannon and inverse Simpson indices, and was also estimated on datasets down-sampled to the size of the smallest sample. For repertoire overlap, CDR3 nucleotide sequence, V gene and J gene had to match strictly, and clustering was done by Jaccard-based multidimensional scaling. On average, thymus samples gave 650,000 to 1,000,000 unique TCRB clonotypes, whereas blood samples gave approximately 84,000.

The sample consisted of thymocytes. The chain employs TRBV5-8 and TRBJ2-5, with 7 junctional bases fitting TRBD1. The clonotype comes from a girl less than two years old with a congenital heart defect. Donor details come from another sample of the same person, matched by shared clones. The sequenced DNA: TGTGCCAGCAGCTCCCTTCGGCAGGGGGTATACGAGACCCAGTACTTC. Its translation is CASSSLRQGVYETQYF.